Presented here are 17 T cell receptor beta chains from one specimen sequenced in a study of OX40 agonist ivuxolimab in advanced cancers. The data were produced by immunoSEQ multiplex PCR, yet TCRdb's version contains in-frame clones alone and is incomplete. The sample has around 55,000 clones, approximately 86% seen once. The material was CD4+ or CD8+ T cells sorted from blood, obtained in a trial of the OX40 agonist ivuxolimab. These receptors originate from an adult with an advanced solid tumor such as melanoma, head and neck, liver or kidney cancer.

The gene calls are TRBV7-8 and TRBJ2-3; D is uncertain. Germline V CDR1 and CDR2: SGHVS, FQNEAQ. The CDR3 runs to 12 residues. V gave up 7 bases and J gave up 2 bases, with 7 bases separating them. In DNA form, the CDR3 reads TGTGCCAGCAACTATCCCACAGATACGCAGTATTTT. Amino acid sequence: CASNYPTDTQYF.

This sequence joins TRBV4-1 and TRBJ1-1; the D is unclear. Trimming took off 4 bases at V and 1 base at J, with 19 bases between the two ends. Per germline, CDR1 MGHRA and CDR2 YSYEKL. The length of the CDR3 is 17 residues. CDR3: CASSPEHMAKANTEAFF. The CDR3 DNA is TGCGCCAGCAGCCCCGAGCATATGGCGAAGGCGAACACTGAAGCTTTCTTT.

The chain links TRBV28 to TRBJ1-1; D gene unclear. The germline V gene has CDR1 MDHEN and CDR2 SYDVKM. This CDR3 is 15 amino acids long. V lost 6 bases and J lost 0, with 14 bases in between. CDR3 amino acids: CASSPILIMNTEAFF. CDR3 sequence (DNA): TGTGCCAGCAGCCCCATTTTGATTATGAACACTGAAGCTTTCTTT.

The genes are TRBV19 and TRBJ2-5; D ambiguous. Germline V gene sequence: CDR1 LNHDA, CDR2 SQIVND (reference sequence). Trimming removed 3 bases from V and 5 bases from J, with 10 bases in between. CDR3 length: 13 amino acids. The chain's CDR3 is CASSMAPFETQYF. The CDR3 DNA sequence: TGTGCCAGTAGTATGGCTCCGTTTGAGACCCAGTACTTC.

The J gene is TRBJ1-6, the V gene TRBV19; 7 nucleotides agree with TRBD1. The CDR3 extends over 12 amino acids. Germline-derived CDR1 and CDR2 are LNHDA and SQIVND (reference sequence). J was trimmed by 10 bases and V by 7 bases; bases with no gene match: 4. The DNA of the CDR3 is TGTGCCAGTACCGACAGGGAATCACCCCTCCACTTT. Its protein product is CASTDRESPLHF.

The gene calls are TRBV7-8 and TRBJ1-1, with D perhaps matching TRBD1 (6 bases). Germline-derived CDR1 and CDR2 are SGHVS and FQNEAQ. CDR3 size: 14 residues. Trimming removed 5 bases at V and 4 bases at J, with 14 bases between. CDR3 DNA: TGTGCCAGCAGCCGCCGGGACACCTCCACTGAAGCTTTCTTT. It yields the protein CASSRRDTSTEAFF.

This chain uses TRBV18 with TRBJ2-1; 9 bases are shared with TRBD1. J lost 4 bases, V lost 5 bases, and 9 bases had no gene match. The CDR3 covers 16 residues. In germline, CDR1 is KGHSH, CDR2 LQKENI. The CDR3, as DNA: TGTGCCAGCTCATCAACCGGGACAGGGAAGTACAATGAGCAGTTCTTC. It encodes CASSSTGTGKYNEQFF.

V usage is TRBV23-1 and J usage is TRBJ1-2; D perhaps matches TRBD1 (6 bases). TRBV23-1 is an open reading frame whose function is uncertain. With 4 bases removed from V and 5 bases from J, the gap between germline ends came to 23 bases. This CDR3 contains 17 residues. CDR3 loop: CASSRDTSGLVWYGYTF. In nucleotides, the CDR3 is TGCGCCAGCAGTCGGGACACCTCGGGACTTGTATGGTATGGCTACACCTTC.

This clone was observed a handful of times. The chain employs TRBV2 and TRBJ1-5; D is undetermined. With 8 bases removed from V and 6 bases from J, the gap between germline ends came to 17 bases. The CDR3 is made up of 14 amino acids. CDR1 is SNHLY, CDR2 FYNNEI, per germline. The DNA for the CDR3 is TGTGCCAGCCAAGAATTTAACGGAGCTCAGCCCCAGCATTTT. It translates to CASQEFNGAQPQHF. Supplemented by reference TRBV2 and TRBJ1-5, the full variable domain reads EPEVTQTPSHQVTQMGQEVILRCVPISNHLYFYWYRQILGQKVEFLVSFYNNEISEKSEIFDDQFSVERPDGSNFTLKIRSTKLEDSAMYFCASQEFNGAQPQHFGDGTRLSIL.

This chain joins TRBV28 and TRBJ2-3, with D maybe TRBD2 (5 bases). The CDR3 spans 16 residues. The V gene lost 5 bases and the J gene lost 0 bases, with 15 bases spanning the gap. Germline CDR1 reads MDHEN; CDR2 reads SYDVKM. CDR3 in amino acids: CASSLGLALSTDTQYF. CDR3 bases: TGTGCCAGCAGTCTCGGACTGGCACTTAGCACAGATACGCAGTATTTT.

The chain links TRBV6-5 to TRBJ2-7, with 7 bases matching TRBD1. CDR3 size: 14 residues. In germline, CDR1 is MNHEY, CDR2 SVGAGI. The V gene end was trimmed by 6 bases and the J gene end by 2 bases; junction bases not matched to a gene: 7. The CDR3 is CASSQTQGTYEQYF. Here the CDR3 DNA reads TGTGCCAGCAGCCAAACACAGGGGACCTACGAGCAGTACTTC.

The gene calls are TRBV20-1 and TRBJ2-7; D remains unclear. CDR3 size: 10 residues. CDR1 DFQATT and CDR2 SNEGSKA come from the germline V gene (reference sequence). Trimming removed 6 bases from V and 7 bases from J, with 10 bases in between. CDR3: CSAGDVEQYF. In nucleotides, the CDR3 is TGCAGTGCCGGCGATGTGGAGCAGTACTTC.

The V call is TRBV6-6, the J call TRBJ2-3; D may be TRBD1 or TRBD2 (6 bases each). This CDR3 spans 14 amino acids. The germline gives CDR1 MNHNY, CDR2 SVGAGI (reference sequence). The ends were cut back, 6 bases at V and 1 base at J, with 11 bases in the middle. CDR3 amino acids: CASSHRGRTDTQYF. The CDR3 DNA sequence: TGTGCCAGCAGCCACCGGGGGCGCACAGATACGCAGTATTTT.

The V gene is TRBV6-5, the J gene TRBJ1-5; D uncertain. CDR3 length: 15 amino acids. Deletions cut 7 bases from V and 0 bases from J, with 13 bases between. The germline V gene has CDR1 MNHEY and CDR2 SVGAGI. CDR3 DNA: TGTGCCAGCACTACATCACACAGTAGCAATCAGCCCCAGCATTTT. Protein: CASTTSHSSNQPQHF.

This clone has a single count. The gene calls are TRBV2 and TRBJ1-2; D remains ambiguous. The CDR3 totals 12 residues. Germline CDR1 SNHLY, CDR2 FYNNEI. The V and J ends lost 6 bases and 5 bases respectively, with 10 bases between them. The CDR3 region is CASSYPGYGYTF. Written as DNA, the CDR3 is TGTGCCAGCAGCTACCCGGGTTATGGCTACACCTTC. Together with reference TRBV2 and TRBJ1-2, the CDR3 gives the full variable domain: EPEVTQTPSHQVTQMGQEVILRCVPISNHLYFYWYRQILGQKVEFLVSFYNNEISEKSEIFDDQFSVERPDGSNFTLKIRSTKLEDSAMYFCASSYPGYGYTFGSGTRLTVV.

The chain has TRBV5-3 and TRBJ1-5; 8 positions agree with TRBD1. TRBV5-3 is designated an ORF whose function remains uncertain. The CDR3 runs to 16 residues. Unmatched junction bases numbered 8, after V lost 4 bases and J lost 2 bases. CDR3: CARSVRQGFGNQPQHF. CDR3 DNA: TGTGCCAGAAGCGTAAGACAGGGGTTTGGCAATCAGCCCCAGCATTTT.

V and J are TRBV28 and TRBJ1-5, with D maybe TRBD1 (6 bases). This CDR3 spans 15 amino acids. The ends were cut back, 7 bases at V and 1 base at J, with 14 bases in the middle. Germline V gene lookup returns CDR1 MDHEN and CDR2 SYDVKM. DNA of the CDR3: TGTGCCAGCACCTCCCTACAGGGAAGCAATCAGCCCCAGCATTTT. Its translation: CASTSLQGSNQPQHF. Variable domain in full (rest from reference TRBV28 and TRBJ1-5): DVKVTQSSRYLVKRTGEKVFLECVQDMDHENMFWYRQDPGLGLRLIYFSYDVKMKEKGDIPEGYSVSREKKERFSLILESASTNQTSMYLCASTSLQGSNQPQHFGDGTRLSIL.